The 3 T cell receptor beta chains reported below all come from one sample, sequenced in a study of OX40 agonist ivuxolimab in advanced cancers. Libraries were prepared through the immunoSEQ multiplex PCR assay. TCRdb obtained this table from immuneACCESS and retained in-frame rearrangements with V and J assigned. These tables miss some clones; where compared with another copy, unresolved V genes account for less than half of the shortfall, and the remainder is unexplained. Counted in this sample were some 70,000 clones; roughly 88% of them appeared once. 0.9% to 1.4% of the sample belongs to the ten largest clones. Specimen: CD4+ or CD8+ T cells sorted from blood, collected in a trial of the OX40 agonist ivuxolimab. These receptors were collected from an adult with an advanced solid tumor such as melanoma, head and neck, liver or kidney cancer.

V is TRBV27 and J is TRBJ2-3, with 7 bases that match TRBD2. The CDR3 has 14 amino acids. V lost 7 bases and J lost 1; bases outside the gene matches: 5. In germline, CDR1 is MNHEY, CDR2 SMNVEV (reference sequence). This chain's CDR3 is CASTGGGGTDTQYF. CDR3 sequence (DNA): TGTGCCAGCACGGGAGGAGGGGGCACAGATACGCAGTATTTT.

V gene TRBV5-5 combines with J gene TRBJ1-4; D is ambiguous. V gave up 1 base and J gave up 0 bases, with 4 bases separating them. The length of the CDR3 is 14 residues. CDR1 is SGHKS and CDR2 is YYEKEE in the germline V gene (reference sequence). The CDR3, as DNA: TGTGCCAGCAGCTTGTTTGCAACTAATGAAAAACTGTTTTTT. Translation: CASSLFATNEKLFF.

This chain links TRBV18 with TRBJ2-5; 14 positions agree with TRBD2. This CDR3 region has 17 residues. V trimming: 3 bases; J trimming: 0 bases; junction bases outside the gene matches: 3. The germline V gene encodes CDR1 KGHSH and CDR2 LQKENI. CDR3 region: CASSPRLAGGDQETQYF. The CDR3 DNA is TGTGCCAGCTCACCGAGACTAGCGGGGGGGGACCAAGAGACCCAGTACTTC.